The clone carrying this T cell receptor beta chain was counted at least ten times. The V end lost 3 bases, the J end lost 11 bases, and 2 bases lay between the germline ends. The CDR3 extends over 9 amino acids. Germline lookup yields CDR1 SGDLS and CDR2 YYNGEE. Synthesis of cDNA used 5'RACE (with 10-nucleotide random UMIs). TCRdb redid the calling of the 5' RACE reads with MiXCR, one entry per CDR3 protein. Here the sample spans under 90,000 distinct CDR3 sequences, roughly 3.3% being singletons. These data originate in a study of neurological immune-mediated disorders. The origin of this receptor is a woman between 50 and 59 years old with multiple sclerosis. What was sequenced was PBMCs. The chain carries TRBV9 and TRBJ1-4; D remains unclear. CDR3 sequence: CASSAKLFF. For the CDR3, the DNA is TGTGCCAGCAGCGCTAAACTGTTTTTT.